The clone carrying this T cell receptor beta chain was counted a single time. Its antigen is still unknown. The CDR3 extends over 15 amino acids. Germline V gene data show CDR1 as LNHDA and CDR2 as SQIVND (reference sequence). V trimming: 7 bases; J trimming: 6 bases; junction bases outside the gene matches: 10. A multiplex PCR was run with 60 Vbeta primers and 13 Jbeta primers. In the original workflow: Later, tens of millions of unique TCR beta chains were counted in an analysis, and some 11 million of them were shared. Assay: immunoSEQ multiplex PCR; the TCRdb copy retains only in-frame clones and omits some. Clone size and the V and J calls come from that table; the DNA yielded D and trimming. This table holds 170,000 or so clones, around 80% found once. The data derive from a study of cytomegalovirus exposure and HLA in healthy donors. Points from the study as a whole: Most TCR beta V segments were productive about 90% or about 30% of the time in an earlier analysis.

The rearrangement links TRBV19 to TRBJ1-5; 9 bases are a match to TRBD1. This clonotype was sampled from an older woman in good health and CMV-seropositive. The sequenced sample was PBMCs. CDR3 loop: CASIRTGVDGQPQHF. CDR3 nucleotides: TGTGCCAGTATCCGGACAGGGGTAGACGGTCAGCCCCAGCATTTT. Full variable domain (outside the CDR3, taken from reference TRBV19 and TRBJ1-5): DGGITQSPKYLFRKEGQNVTLSCEQNLNHDAMYWYRQDPGQGLRLIYYSQIVNDFQKGDIAEGYSVSREKKESFPLTVTSAQKNPTAFYLCASIRTGVDGQPQHFGDGTRLSIL.